What follows is one T cell receptor beta chain and its context. What it recognizes is unknown. The data belong to a study of T cell repertoires in cytomegalovirus infection. Looked up from germline, CDR1 is GTSNPN and CDR2 is SVGIG (reference sequence). This CDR3 has 13 amino acids. Trimming took 2 bases from V and 9 from J; bases not matched to a gene: 5. TCRdb recomputed calls from the reads with MiXCR, one row per CDR3 protein. The table lists a few hundred thousand distinct CDR3 sequences, about 35% of them singletons. This chain joins TRBV30 and TRBJ2-1; 9 positions agree with TRBD2. Sequenced material: cultured PBMCs, taken from culture after CMV antigen stimulation. This TCR derives from a human donor in good health (CMV status not recorded). Some clones in this sample may be carry-over from other donors' samples. CDR3 nucleotide sequence: TGTGCCTGGAGTACCGGGACTAGCAGTGAGCAGTTCTTC. Protein sequence: CAWSTGTSSEQFF.